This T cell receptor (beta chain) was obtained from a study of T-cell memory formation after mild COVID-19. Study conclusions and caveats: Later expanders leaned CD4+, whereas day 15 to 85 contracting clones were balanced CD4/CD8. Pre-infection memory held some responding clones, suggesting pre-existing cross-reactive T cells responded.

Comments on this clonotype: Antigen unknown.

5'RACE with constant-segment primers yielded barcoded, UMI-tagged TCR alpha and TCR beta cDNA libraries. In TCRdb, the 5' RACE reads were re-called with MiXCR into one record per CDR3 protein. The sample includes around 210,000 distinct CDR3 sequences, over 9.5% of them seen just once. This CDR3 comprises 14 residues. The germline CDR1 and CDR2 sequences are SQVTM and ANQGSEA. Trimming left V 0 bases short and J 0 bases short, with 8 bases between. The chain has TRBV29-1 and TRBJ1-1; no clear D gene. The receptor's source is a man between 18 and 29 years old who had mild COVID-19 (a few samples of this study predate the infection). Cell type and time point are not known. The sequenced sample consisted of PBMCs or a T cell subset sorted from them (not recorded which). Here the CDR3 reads CSVEDRVMNTEAFF. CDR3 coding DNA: TGCAGCGTTGAAGATCGTGTCATGAACACTGAAGCTTTCTTT.